Listed below are T cell receptor beta chains from one sample, sequenced in a study of T-cell memory formation after mild COVID-19. TCRdb reprocessed the 5' RACE reads via MiXCR and lists one record per CDR3 protein. The sample includes 550,000 to 650,000 distinct CDR3 sequences, about 18% seen only once; the top ten take about 8.1%. Sample: PBMCs or a T cell subset sorted from them (not recorded which). The receptors originated from an adult woman who had mild COVID-19 (a few samples of this study predate the infection). Cell type and time point are not known. CDR3s leave out the opening cysteine and the closing phenylalanine or tryptophan. Fields, in order: J gene, V gene, CDR3 protein.

j_gene: TRBJ2-2; v_gene: TRBV15; CDR3aa: ATSRAGNTGELF
j_gene: TRBJ1-1; v_gene: TRBV5-1; CDR3aa: ASSPITTGSNTEAF
j_gene: TRBJ1-6; v_gene: TRBV20-1; CDR3aa: SAKGWGTPLH
j_gene: TRBJ2-1; v_gene: TRBV7-9; CDR3aa: ASSLRTGSYNEQF
j_gene: TRBJ2-2; v_gene: TRBV7-8; CDR3aa: ASSIEGRGGGELF
j_gene: TRBJ2-3; v_gene: TRBV7-3; CDR3aa: ASSLGSVSPDTQY
j_gene: TRBJ2-7; v_gene: TRBV6-2/TRBV6-3; CDR3aa: ASRLPGVAVYEQY
j_gene: TRBJ1-5; v_gene: TRBV3-1; CDR3aa: ASSRGQGGGQPQH
j_gene: TRBJ2-1; v_gene: TRBV4-2; CDR3aa: ASSPGQGHDEQF
j_gene: TRBJ2-2; v_gene: TRBV7-3; CDR3aa: ASSRENTGELF
j_gene: TRBJ2-5; v_gene: TRBV29-1; CDR3aa: SVDFLTGRETQY
j_gene: TRBJ2-3; v_gene: TRBV4-2; CDR3aa: ASSQLAGANTDTQY
j_gene: TRBJ2-2; v_gene: TRBV11-3; CDR3aa: ASSSYRGGTGELF
j_gene: TRBJ1-4; v_gene: TRBV5-4; CDR3aa: ASSMRLPGAGEKLF
j_gene: TRBJ1-2; v_gene: TRBV6-5; CDR3aa: ASRHTPEGDYGYT
j_gene: TRBJ2-4; v_gene: TRBV4-1; CDR3aa: ASSQEGPMADIQY
j_gene: TRBJ2-2; v_gene: TRBV7-6; CDR3aa: ASSLNGGSGGELF
j_gene: TRBJ2-1; v_gene: TRBV5-1; CDR3aa: ASSLAGDEQF
j_gene: TRBJ2-4; v_gene: TRBV4-3; CDR3aa: ASSRQRRVPNIQY
j_gene: TRBJ2-3; v_gene: TRBV5-1; CDR3aa: ASRPPQGRTDTQY
j_gene: TRBJ2-7; v_gene: TRBV29-1; CDR3aa: SVYGTNSYEQY
j_gene: TRBJ1-2; v_gene: TRBV29-1; CDR3aa: SVGDRGLYGYT
j_gene: TRBJ2-5; v_gene: TRBV7-2; CDR3aa: ASWAGGSTQY
j_gene: TRBJ2-1; v_gene: TRBV12-3/TRBV12-4; CDR3aa: ASILQGVNEQF
j_gene: TRBJ1-5; v_gene: TRBV12-3/TRBV12-4; CDR3aa: ASSTQTGNQPQH
j_gene: TRBJ1-5; v_gene: TRBV28; CDR3aa: ASRSSRQPQH
j_gene: TRBJ1-1; v_gene: TRBV12-3/TRBV12-4; CDR3aa: ASSPAVAGAEAF
j_gene: TRBJ2-2; v_gene: TRBV30; CDR3aa: AWRRDTAGELF
j_gene: TRBJ1-5; v_gene: TRBV12-3/TRBV12-4; CDR3aa: ASSLRGFGNQPQH
j_gene: TRBJ1-4; v_gene: TRBV6-5; CDR3aa: ASSYRAPGQGDEKLF
j_gene: TRBJ1-1; v_gene: TRBV4-2; CDR3aa: ASSQEAVLNTEAF
j_gene: TRBJ1-2; v_gene: TRBV7-2; CDR3aa: ASSLGLREAYGYT
j_gene: TRBJ1-5; v_gene: TRBV20-1; CDR3aa: SARGDYSNQPQH
j_gene: TRBJ2-7; v_gene: TRBV7-2; CDR3aa: ASSFLWTRDEQY
j_gene: TRBJ2-7; v_gene: TRBV7-8; CDR3aa: ASSSDSLSEQY
j_gene: TRBJ2-3; v_gene: TRBV9; CDR3aa: ASSESGAADTQY